The 26 T cell receptor beta chains below were found in one sample sequenced in a study of blood T cell repertoires in COVID-19. Assay used: immunoSEQ multiplex PCR; TCRdb lists only in-frame clones, some missing. The sample has 210,000 or so clones, almost 85% seen once. The sample was peripheral blood. The receptors were sampled from a woman aged 40 to 50 with acute or convalescent COVID-19.

The rearrangement uses TRBV19 and TRBJ1-5, with 11 bases matching TRBD1. Germline CDR1 and CDR2: LNHDA and SQIVND (reference sequence). J lost 1 base, V lost 1 base, and 6 bases had no gene match. The CDR3 has 18 residues. The CDR3 spells CASSIGTGGAWSNQPQHF. CDR3 DNA: TGTGCCAGTAGTATAGGGACAGGGGGCGCGTGGAGCAATCAGCCCCAGCATTTT. The full variable domain, with the rest looked up from reference TRBV19 and TRBJ1-5, is DGGITQSPKYLFRKEGQNVTLSCEQNLNHDAMYWYRQDPGQGLRLIYYSQIVNDFQKGDIAEGYSVSREKKESFPLTVTSAQKNPTAFYLCASSIGTGGAWSNQPQHFGDGTRLSIL.

The chain joins TRBV6-4 to TRBJ1-5, with D hard to call. V gave up 3 bases and J gave up 4 bases, with 7 bases separating them. The CDR3 loop spans 13 amino acids. CDR1 MRHNA and CDR2 SNTAGT come from the germline V gene. The CDR3: CASSENINQPQHF. Here the CDR3 DNA reads TGTGCCAGCAGTGAAAATATTAATCAGCCCCAGCATTTT.

The gene calls are TRBV18 and TRBJ2-7, with 9 bases that match TRBD2. The CDR3 totals 15 residues. V lost 0 bases to trimming and J lost 2 bases; unmatched junction nucleotides: 2. Germline CDR1 is KGHSH and CDR2 is LQKENI. CDR3 amino acids: CASSPPASGAYEQYF. As DNA, the CDR3 is TGTGCCAGCTCACCACCGGCTAGCGGGGCCTACGAGCAGTACTTC.

J is TRBJ2-4 and V is TRBV19; tentative D call: TRBD2 (6 bases). In germline, CDR1 is LNHDA, CDR2 SQIVND (reference sequence). The CDR3 is 12 amino acids. V was shortened by 7 bases and J by 4 bases, with 8 bases between the two germline ends. The CDR3 DNA reads as TGTGCCAGTACGGGGGATAAAAACATTCAGTACTTC. It translates to CASTGDKNIQYF.

The CDR3 DNA follows: TGTGCCAGCAGCCAAGAAGGGCGGGGGGCTGATACGCAGTATTTT. Residues: CASSQEGRGADTQYF. The rearrangement uses TRBV4-2 and TRBJ2-3; 8 nucleotides agree with TRBD2. There are 15 residues in the CDR3. The germline CDR1 and CDR2 sequences are LGHNA and YNFKEQ. With 0 bases clipped from V and 6 bases from J, the junction kept 5 bases outside the gene matches.

V and J are TRBV7-8 and TRBJ2-7; D may be TRBD1 (7 bases). This CDR3 is built from 15 residues. V was trimmed by 2 bases and J by 4 bases, leaving 15 bases between them. Germline V gene data show CDR1 as SGHVS and CDR2 as FQNEAQ. The CDR3 coding sequence is TGTGCCAGCAGCTTAAGTAGGACAGGACTATACGAGCAGTACTTC. It is translated as CASSLSRTGLYEQYF.

V gene TRBV7-6 combines with J gene TRBJ1-5; D not certain. Germline assignment: CDR1 SGHVS and CDR2 FNYEAQ. V lost 1 base to trimming and J lost 3 bases, with 10 bases between them. The CDR3 is 15 residues long. CDR3 in amino acids: CASSLVPDPNQPQHF. CDR3 coding DNA: TGTGCCAGCAGCTTAGTTCCAGATCCCAATCAGCCCCAGCATTTT.

With respect to this clone: Other DNA variants within this sample encode the same CDR3. This chain joins TRBV3-1 (or the pseudogene TRBV3-2) and TRBJ1-6; a possible D gene is TRBD1 (5 bases). CDR1 and CDR2 (germline): LGHDT, YNNKEL (reference sequence). This CDR3 is built from 13 residues. V dropped 3 bases and J dropped 14 bases, with 14 bases sitting between them. CDR3 sequence (DNA): TGTGCCAGCAGCCAGGGGCAGGGTTGGTCCCTCCACTTT. This sequence encodes CASSQGQGWSLHF.

This clone has only one observation. In nucleotides, the CDR3 is TGTGCCAGCAGCCCCTCCTACGCAGATACGCAGTATTTT. Translation: CASSPSYADTQYF. The rearrangement uses TRBV7-9 and TRBJ2-3; D is unresolved. The germline gives CDR1 SEHNR, CDR2 FQNEAQ (reference sequence). The CDR3 is made up of 13 amino acids. The V and J ends lost 5 bases and 4 bases respectively, with 10 bases between them.

V is TRBV30 and J is TRBJ1-6; D is unresolved. This CDR3 has 14 amino acids. CDR1 is GTSNPN, CDR2 SVGIG, per germline (reference sequence). Trimming took off 6 bases at V and 3 bases at J, with 12 bases between the two ends. CDR3 bases: TGTGCCTGTGTCAAGGGAGTCTATAATTCACCCCTCCACTTT. Encoded protein: CACVKGVYNSPLHF.

CDR3: CASSLVGEGLQETQYF. In DNA, the CDR3 is TGTGCCAGCAGCTTGGTTGGGGAGGGACTCCAAGAGACCCAGTACTTC. The chain uses TRBV5-6 and TRBJ2-5; TRBD2 agrees at 7 bases. Trimming removed 0 bases from V and 1 base from J; junction bases left unmatched: 6. The CDR3 covers 16 residues. Germline V gives CDR1 SGHDT, CDR2 YYEEEE.

This CDR3 reads CASSSDLSSYNEQFF. DNA for the CDR3: TGTGCCAGCTCATCCGACTTGAGCTCCTACAATGAGCAGTTCTTC. This chain uses TRBV18 with TRBJ2-1; D not certain. The CDR3 covers 15 residues. Germline loops: CDR1 KGHSH, CDR2 LQKENI. Trimming took 5 bases from V and 0 from J, leaving 11 bases between them.

The chain carries TRBV9 and TRBJ2-2; D not resolved. Per the germline V gene, CDR1 is SGDLS and CDR2 is YYNGEE. This CDR3 region has 16 residues. Trimming took 2 bases from V and 0 from J, leaving 11 bases between them. The CDR3 sequence is CASSVIAAANTGELFF. CDR3 sequence (DNA): TGTGCCAGCAGCGTCATTGCGGCCGCGAACACCGGGGAGCTGTTTTTT.

V gene TRBV24-1 combines with J gene TRBJ2-1; 8 bases agree with TRBD1. This CDR3 contains 16 residues. V shed 4 bases and J 2 bases; nucleotides not matched to a gene: 6. Germline CDR1 reads KGHDR; CDR2 reads SFDVKD. The CDR3 loop is CATSEPGTGTYNEQFF. The CDR3 region has the DNA TGTGCCACCAGTGAACCCGGGACAGGAACCTACAATGAGCAGTTCTTC.

J is TRBJ1-1 and V is TRBV5-1, with unresolved D. Germline CDR1 SGHRS, CDR2 YFSETQ. The ends were cut back, 0 bases at V and 0 bases at J, with 6 bases in the middle. The CDR3 sequence is 14 residues long. CDR3 DNA sequence: TGCGCCAGCAGCTTGGGAGGAATGAACACTGAAGCTTTCTTT. Protein: CASSLGGMNTEAFF.

This clone was seen just once. The chain carries TRBV6-2 or TRBV6-3 and TRBJ1-2; D might be TRBD1 (5 bases). V dropped 2 bases and J dropped 4 bases, with 8 bases sitting between them. Per germline, CDR1 MNHEY and CDR2 SVGEGT. This CDR3 is 13 amino acids long. The CDR3 nucleotides are TGTGCCAGCAGTTACCAGGGTACCTATGGCTACACCTTC. Translating it yields CASSYQGTYGYTF.

The CDR3 sequence is CASSLRQGQQPQHF. Here the CDR3 DNA reads TGTGCCAGCAGCCTCCGACAGGGCCAGCAGCCCCAGCATTTT. V is TRBV3-1 (or the pseudogene TRBV3-2) and J is TRBJ1-5, with 7 positions matching TRBD1. The germline gives CDR1 LGHDT, CDR2 YNNKEL (reference sequence). The CDR3 runs 14 residues. V lost 4 bases and J lost 7; bases outside the gene matches: 7.

J is TRBJ1-1 and V is TRBV5-5; the D gene is possibly TRBD1 (6 bases). The length of the CDR3 is 16 residues. Trimming took 0 bases from V and 0 from J, leaving 12 bases between them. The V gene's germline CDR1 is SGHKS and CDR2 YYEKEE (reference sequence). CDR3 sequence (DNA): TGTGCCAGCAGCTTGGGGGTTCAGGGGTTGAACACTGAAGCTTTCTTT. Protein sequence: CASSLGVQGLNTEAFF.

The rearrangement uses TRBV5-4 and TRBJ2-5; 7 bases align to TRBD2. This CDR3 has 13 residues. V lost 2 bases, J lost 5 bases, and 3 bases stayed unmatched. The germline V gene encodes CDR1 SGHNT and CDR2 YYREEE (reference sequence). This CDR3 reads CASSLAGFETQYF. The CDR3 region has the DNA TGTGCCAGCAGCTTAGCGGGATTTGAGACCCAGTACTTC.

The chain joins TRBV6-5 to TRBJ1-5; possible D gene TRBD1, 6 bases. V was cut by 4 bases and J by 4 bases, with 17 bases left in between. Germline CDR1 reads MNHEY; CDR2 reads SVGAGI. The CDR3 has 16 residues. The CDR3 DNA is TGTGCCAGCAGTTTACCCGCAGGGGCGCCTAATCAGCCCCAGCATTTT. Protein product: CASSLPAGAPNQPQHF.

This sequence joins TRBV19 and TRBJ2-7; TRBD2 aligns across 7 bases. V was clipped by 5 bases and J by 4 bases; unmatched bases: 11. The CDR3 is 15 residues long. Germline V gene lookup returns CDR1 LNHDA and CDR2 SQIVND (reference sequence). CDR3 residues: CASSPTVTSYYEQYF. The DNA of the CDR3 is TGTGCCAGTAGTCCCACAGTGACTAGCTATTACGAGCAGTACTTC.

The CDR3 bases are TGCGCCAGCAGCCAAGAATCCCGGGACAGGGGGCCCGACTATGGCTACACCTTC. It encodes CASSQESRDRGPDYGYTF. The chain joins TRBV4-3 to TRBJ1-2, with 12 bases matching TRBD1. The V gene end was trimmed by 0 bases and the J gene end by 3 bases; junction bases not matched to a gene: 8. The CDR3 sequence is 18 residues long. Per germline, CDR1 LGHNA and CDR2 YSLEER.

Written as DNA, the CDR3 is TGTGCCAGTAGTAGACAGGGGGAAGACACTGAAGCTTTCTTT. Translating gives CASSRQGEDTEAFF. V gene TRBV19 combines with J gene TRBJ1-1; 9 bases match TRBD1. This CDR3 comprises 14 residues. Germline V gene sequence: CDR1 LNHDA, CDR2 SQIVND (reference sequence). V lost 4 bases, J lost 3 bases, and 3 bases stayed unmatched.

This chain links TRBV7-6 with TRBJ2-7; TRBD2 matches at 13 bases. Per germline, CDR1 SGHVS and CDR2 FNYEAQ. The CDR3 sequence is 15 residues long. Losses at the gene ends were 5 bases for V and 1 base for J; bases not matched to a gene: 2. CDR3 coding DNA: TGTGCCAGCAGCCCACTAGCGGGAGGGTCCTACGAGCAGTACTTC. Translated, it gives CASSPLAGGSYEQYF.

The V call is TRBV6-4, the J call TRBJ2-4; 7 bases match TRBD1. J was trimmed by 8 bases and V by 3 bases; bases with no gene match: 7. The CDR3 is made up of 14 amino acids. Germline V lookup: CDR1 MRHNA, CDR2 SNTAGT. CDR3 region: CASSESAGGYIQYF. CDR3 sequence (DNA): TGTGCCAGCAGTGAATCTGCAGGGGGATACATTCAGTACTTC.

The chain carries TRBV6-1 and TRBJ1-2; D remains ambiguous. CDR3 size: 13 residues. The V end lost 0 bases, the J end lost 4 bases, and 6 bases lay between the germline ends. Germline loops: CDR1 MNHNS, CDR2 SASEGT. As DNA, the CDR3 is TGTGCCAGCAGTGAAGCGGGCGTCTATGGCTACACCTTC. This sequence encodes CASSEAGVYGYTF.